Below are 12 T cell receptor beta chains sequenced from a single sample in a study of identical twins (dated by TCRdb to 2016 to 2017). To prepare the library, 5' RACE was applied. Sequencing was performed on an Illumina HiSeq 2000. TCRdb reprocessing: public reads trimmed at Q25 with fastp, clones called with MiXCR, in-frame beta chains kept. Rows are unified per CDR3 protein, each entry keeping the most common DNA and genes. In this sample the table shows 450,000 to 650,000 distinct CDR3 sequences, 9.6% of which occur a single time. The leading ten clones occupy more than 2.5% of the sample. The same sample was also studied in work on yellow fever vaccine responses in identical twins.

Sequencing used PBMCs. Receptor source: a woman aged 18-35 years in good health.

The chain is built from TRBV4-3 and TRBJ2-3; D gene unclear. Germline CDR1 reads LGHNA; CDR2 reads YSLEER. CDR3 length equals 13 residues. Between the trimmed V and J ends, which lost 1 base and 3 bases, there was a span of 5 bases. DNA of the CDR3: TGCGCCAGCAGCCAAGTTCGGACAGATACGCAGTATTTT. Amino acid sequence: CASSQVRTDTQYF.

This clonotype showed up just a few times. This chain uses TRBV9 with TRBJ2-5; TRBD2 matches at 7 bases. The ends lost 0 bases at V and 2 bases at J; junction bases unmatched: 10. The CDR3 has 17 residues. Germline CDR1 SGDLS, CDR2 YYNGEE. The CDR3 region has the DNA TGTGCCAGCAGCGTAGCGCCGTGGAGCGGGGCTCAAGAGACCCAGTACTTC. It specifies CASSVAPWSGAQETQYF.

Ten or more counts support this clonotype. The chain has TRBV7-9 and TRBJ1-1; D remains unclear. The V end was cut by 5 bases, the J end by 3 bases, with 13 bases between. Germline-derived CDR1 and CDR2 are SEHNR and FQNEAQ (reference sequence). The CDR3 runs to 14 residues. The CDR3 bases are TGTGCCAGCAGCCCCCTGAGGTCAGACACTGAAGCTTTCTTT. Translating it yields CASSPLRSDTEAFF.

This clonotype has at least ten counts. The chain uses TRBV27 and TRBJ1-1; D is possibly TRBD1 (6 bases). CDR1 is MNHEY and CDR2 is SMNVEV in the germline V gene (reference sequence). The CDR3 sequence is 16 residues long. The V and J ends lost 4 bases and 7 bases respectively, with 22 bases between them. In DNA form, the CDR3 reads TGTGCCAGCAGTTCTCACTCGGGACAAGTACTACATGAAGCTTTCTTT. It yields the protein CASSSHSGQVLHEAFF.

This chain joins TRBV4-2 and TRBJ2-4; tentatively, D is TRBD2 (6 bases). Germline V CDR1 and CDR2: LGHNA, YNFKEQ. V gave up 0 bases and J gave up 0 bases, with 15 bases separating them. CDR3 length equals 18 residues. CDR3: CASSQDRDSLGAKNIQYF. CDR3 DNA: TGTGCCAGCAGCCAAGACAGGGACTCGCTGGGAGCCAAAAACATTCAGTACTTC.

This chain links TRBV30 with TRBJ2-6, with D uncertain. V was clipped by 8 bases and J by 0 bases, with 11 bases between them. Germline CDR1 GTSNPN, CDR2 SVGIG (reference sequence). This CDR3 region has 14 residues. DNA of the CDR3: TGTGCCAGTCACCGGGTCTCTGGGGCCAACGTCCTGACTTTC. Protein product: CASHRVSGANVLTF.

This clonotype was observed at least ten times. The chain joins TRBV3-1 to TRBJ2-5, with 8 bases lining up with TRBD1. Germline V gene data show CDR1 as LGHDT and CDR2 as YNNKEL (reference sequence). The junction had 12 bases not matched to a gene; V was cut back by 4 bases and J by 5 bases. The CDR3 is 16 amino acids. The CDR3 region is CASSREDRVGEETQYF. The CDR3 DNA is TGTGCCAGCAGCCGCGAGGACAGGGTAGGCGAGGAGACCCAGTACTTC.

This clonotype was seen only a few times. The chain combines TRBV29-1 with TRBJ2-1; D is unclear. CDR3 length: 13 amino acids. Per germline, CDR1 SQVTM and CDR2 ANQGSEA. The V end lost 8 bases, the J end lost 6 bases, and 17 bases lay between the germline ends. DNA of the CDR3: TGCAGCATACCCGTTGTAGGGCGCAATGAGCAGTTCTTC. Protein: CSIPVVGRNEQFF.

V gene TRBV12-3 or TRBV12-4 combines with J gene TRBJ2-3; 8 bases agree with TRBD2. The V segment lost 0 bases and the J segment 1 base; nucleotides outside the gene matches: 9. The CDR3 has 18 residues. The CDR3 spells CASSLASSRGGGTDTQYF. Here the CDR3 DNA reads TGTGCCAGCAGTTTAGCGTCTTCCCGGGGGGGCGGCACAGATACGCAGTATTTT.

This clonotype was detected a few times. The chain joins TRBV7-9 to TRBJ2-1, with TRBD1 identical over 9 bases. The germline V gene encodes CDR1 SEHNR and CDR2 FQNEAQ (reference sequence). This CDR3 spans 13 amino acids. Germline trimming cut 10 bases from V and 7 bases from J; bases unmatched to any gene: 8. The CDR3 nucleotides read TGTGCCATATACAGGGGGCACTTAAATGAGCAGTTCTTC. Protein: CAIYRGHLNEQFF.

There are many counts of this clonotype. The chain carries TRBV7-6 and TRBJ2-1; TRBD2 matches at 8 bases. Looked up from germline, CDR1 is SGHVS and CDR2 is FNYEAQ. CDR3 length: 15 amino acids. V was clipped by 4 bases and J by 6 bases; unmatched bases: 8. The DNA for the CDR3 is TGTGCCAGCAGCTCTCGGGGGGGCCTAAGCAATGAGCAGTTCTTC. It yields the protein CASSSRGGLSNEQFF.

This clonotype was observed a few times. The chain recombines TRBV19 with TRBJ2-5; TRBD2 agrees at 9 bases. The J segment lost 4 bases and the V segment lost 4 bases, leaving 4 bases of the junction unmatched. The CDR3 loop spans 14 amino acids. Germline V gene lookup returns CDR1 LNHDA and CDR2 SQIVND (reference sequence). The CDR3 sequence is CASSRRAGGETQYF. CDR3 bases: TGTGCCAGTAGTAGACGAGCGGGAGGAGAGACCCAGTACTTC.